The clone carrying this T cell receptor (beta chain) came up many times. Researchers defined stable Graves' hyperthyroidism as no ophthalmopathy progression within 18 months. Fresh 10 ml peripheral blood yielded PBMCs. The sample belongs to a study of T cells in Graves' hyperthyroidism and ophthalmopathy. The ends were cut back, 4 bases at V and 1 base at J, with 11 bases in the middle. Germline V gene sequence: CDR1 LGHDT, CDR2 YNNKEL (reference sequence). The CDR3 spans 15 residues. The TCR beta CDR3 regions underwent amplification using RNA transcripts as the source. The HTBI set primed first-round TCR CDR3 RT-PCR. TCRdb redid the calling of the multiplex PCR reads with MiXCR, one entry per CDR3 protein. This sample carries roughly 740,000 distinct CDR3 sequences, approximately 16% of them seen once, and the ten largest clones take under 8.5%.

Sample: blood. The chain joins TRBV3-1 to TRBJ2-1; D not certain. The TCR comes from a young man with Graves' hyperthyroidism. The chain's CDR3 is CASSRLSESYNEQFF. The CDR3 region has the DNA TGTGCCAGCAGCCGATTGAGCGAGTCCTACAATGAGCAGTTCTTC.